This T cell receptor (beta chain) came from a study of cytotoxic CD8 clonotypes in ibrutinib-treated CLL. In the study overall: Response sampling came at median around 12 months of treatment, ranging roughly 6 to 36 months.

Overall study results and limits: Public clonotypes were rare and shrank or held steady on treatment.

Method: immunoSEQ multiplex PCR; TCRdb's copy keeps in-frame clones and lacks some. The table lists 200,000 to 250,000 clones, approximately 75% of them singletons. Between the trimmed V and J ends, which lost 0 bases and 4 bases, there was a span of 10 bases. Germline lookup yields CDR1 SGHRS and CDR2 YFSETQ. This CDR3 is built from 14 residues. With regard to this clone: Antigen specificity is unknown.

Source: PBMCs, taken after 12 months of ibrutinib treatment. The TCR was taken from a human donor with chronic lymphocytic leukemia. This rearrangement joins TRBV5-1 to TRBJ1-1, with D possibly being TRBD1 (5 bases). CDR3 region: CASSLGGLLTEAFF. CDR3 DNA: TGCGCCAGCAGCTTGGGGGGCCTGCTCACTGAAGCTTTCTTT. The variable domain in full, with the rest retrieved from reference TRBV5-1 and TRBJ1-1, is KAGVTQTPRYLIKTRGQQVTLSCSPISGHRSVSWYQQTPGQGLQFLFEYFSETQRNKGNFPGRFSGRQFSNSRSEMNVSTLELGDSALYLCASSLGGLLTEAFFGQGTRLTVV.